What follows is one TCR beta chain and its context. The sample belongs to a study of cytomegalovirus exposure and HLA in healthy donors. PCR involved 60 Vbeta and 13 Jbeta primers. The repertoire was sequenced with immunoSEQ multiplex PCR; TCRdb's copy has only in-frame clones and lacks some. The repertoire has more than 150,000 clones, roughly 78% of them found once; the top ten carry 0.6% to 0.7%. CDR1 is GTSNPN, CDR2 SVGIG, per germline (reference sequence). The CDR3 covers 12 residues. V was trimmed by 4 bases and J by 6 bases, leaving 13 bases between them. This sequence joins TRBV30 and TRBJ2-7; a weak D match, TRBD2 (5 bases). The clonotype comes from a boy aged 10-17 years in good health and CMV-seronegative. Sequenced material: PBMCs. CDR3 DNA: TGTGCCTGGAAAGTTGAGGCGGGCGAGCAGTACTTC. As protein: CAWKVEAGEQYF.